This entry features one T cell receptor (beta chain) sequence. The antigen is undetermined. These data are taken from a study of T-cell memory formation after mild COVID-19. Background on the study: There were largely donor-specific TCR clusters. Regarding the study as a whole: Still unconfirmed is whether the second-wave clones peaking on day 37 recognized SARS-CoV-2. There were some responding clones in pre-infection memory, which suggested that cross-reactive memory had joined.

TCRdb analysed the 5' RACE reads with MiXCR anew, one entry per CDR3 protein. The table lists about 250,000 distinct CDR3 sequences, about 16% of them singletons, with approximately 3.6% in the top ten. Germline V gives CDR1 DFQATT, CDR2 SNEGSKA (reference sequence). The CDR3 sequence is 16 residues long. Trimming cost V 3 bases and J 3 bases; bases outside gene matches: 12. The chain combines TRBV20-1 with TRBJ2-3, with TRBD2 identical over 7 bases. This receptor was obtained from a man between 18 and 29 years old who had mild COVID-19 (a few samples of this study predate the infection). Cell type and time point are not known. Input material: PBMCs or a T cell subset sorted from them (not recorded which). This chain's CDR3 is CSASKTGGRGTDTQYF. The CDR3 DNA sequence: TGCAGTGCTAGCAAAACGGGGGGACGGGGGACAGATACGCAGTATTTT.